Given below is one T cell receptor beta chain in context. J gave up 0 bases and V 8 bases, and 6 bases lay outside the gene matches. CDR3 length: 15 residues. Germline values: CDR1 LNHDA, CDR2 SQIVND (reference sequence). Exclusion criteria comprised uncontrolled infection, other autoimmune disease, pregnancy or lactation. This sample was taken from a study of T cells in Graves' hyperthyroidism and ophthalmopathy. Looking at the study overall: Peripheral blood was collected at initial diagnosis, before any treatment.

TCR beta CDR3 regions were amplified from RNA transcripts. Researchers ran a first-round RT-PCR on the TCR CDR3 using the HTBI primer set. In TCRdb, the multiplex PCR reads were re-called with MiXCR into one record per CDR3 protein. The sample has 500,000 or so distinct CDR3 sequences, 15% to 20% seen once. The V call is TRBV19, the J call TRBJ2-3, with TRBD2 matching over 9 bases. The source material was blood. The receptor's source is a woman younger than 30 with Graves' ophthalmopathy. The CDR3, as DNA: TGTGCCAGTGCCCTAGCGGGATCCAGCACAGATACGCAGTATTTT. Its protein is CASALAGSSTDTQYF.